This T cell receptor (beta chain) appears in the sequencing data of a study of shared clonotypes between healthy human individuals. On this clone: Its target is unknown.

The assay was immunoSEQ multiplex PCR, and TCRdb's table has in-frame clones only and misses some. The sample has more than 1 million clones; 78% are singletons. The study drew all its donors from Caucasian adults living in Nashville, Tennessee. CD4+ cells underwent separation, giving CD45RA+ naive and CD45RA-negative memory subsets. Points from the study as a whole: The study drew on few donors, limiting represented genetic and exposure-history diversity.

Germline CDR1 and CDR2: SGDLS and YYNGEE. The junction had 14 bases not matched to a gene; V was cut back by 3 bases and J by 5 bases. This CDR3 is built from 17 residues. This clonotype originated in a man between 18 and 35 years old in good health. Some clones in this sample may be carry-over from other donors' samples. This sequence joins TRBV9 and TRBJ1-2; 9 positions match TRBD1. The specimen was memory CD4+ T cells from PBMCs. Sample subset: CD45RA-negative fraction. CDR3 loop: CASSGTTSRDRDYGYTF. CDR3 in DNA: TGTGCCAGCAGCGGAACAACCTCCCGGGACAGGGATTATGGCTACACCTTC.